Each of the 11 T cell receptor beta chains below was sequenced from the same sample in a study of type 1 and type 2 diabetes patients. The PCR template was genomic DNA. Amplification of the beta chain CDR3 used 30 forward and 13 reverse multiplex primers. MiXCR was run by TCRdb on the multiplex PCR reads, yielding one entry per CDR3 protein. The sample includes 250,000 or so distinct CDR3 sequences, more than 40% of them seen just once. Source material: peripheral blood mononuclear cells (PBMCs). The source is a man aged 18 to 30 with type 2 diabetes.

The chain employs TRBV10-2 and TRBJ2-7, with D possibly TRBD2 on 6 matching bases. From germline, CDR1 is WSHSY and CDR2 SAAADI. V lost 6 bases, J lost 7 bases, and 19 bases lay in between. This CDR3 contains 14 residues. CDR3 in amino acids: CASRPGTVLEEQYF. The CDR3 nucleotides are TGCGCCAGCAGGCCCGGGACTGTTCTTGAGGAGCAGTACTTC.

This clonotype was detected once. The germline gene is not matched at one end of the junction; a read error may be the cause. The CDR3 DNA sequence: TGTACCAGTGCCGGGACAGCGTTTATGAACACTGAAGCTTTCTTT. Protein product: CTSAGTAFMNTEAFF. V is TRBV19 and J is TRBJ1-1; 7 bases match TRBD1. Per the germline V gene, CDR1 is LNHDA and CDR2 is SQIVND (reference sequence). There are 15 residues in the CDR3.

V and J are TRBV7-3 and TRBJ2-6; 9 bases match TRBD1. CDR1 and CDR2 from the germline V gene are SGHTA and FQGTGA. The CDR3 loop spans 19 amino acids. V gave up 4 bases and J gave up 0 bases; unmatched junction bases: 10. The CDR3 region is CASSSYPGTGSSGANVLTF. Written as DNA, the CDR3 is TGTGCCAGCAGCTCATACCCCGGGACAGGGAGCTCTGGGGCCAACGTCCTGACTTTC.

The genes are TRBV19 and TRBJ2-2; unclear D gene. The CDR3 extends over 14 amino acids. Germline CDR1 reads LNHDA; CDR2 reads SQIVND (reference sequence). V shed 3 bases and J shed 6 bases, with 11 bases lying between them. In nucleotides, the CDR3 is TGTGCCAGTAGTATCATATTTCGGGCCGGGGAGCTGTTTTTT. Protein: CASSIIFRAGELFF.

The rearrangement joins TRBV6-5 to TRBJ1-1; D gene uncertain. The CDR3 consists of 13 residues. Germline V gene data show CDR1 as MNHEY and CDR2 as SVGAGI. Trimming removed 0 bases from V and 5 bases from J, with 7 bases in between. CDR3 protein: CASSYSPATEAFF. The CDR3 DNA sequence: TGTGCCAGCAGTTACTCGCCAGCGACTGAAGCTTTCTTT.

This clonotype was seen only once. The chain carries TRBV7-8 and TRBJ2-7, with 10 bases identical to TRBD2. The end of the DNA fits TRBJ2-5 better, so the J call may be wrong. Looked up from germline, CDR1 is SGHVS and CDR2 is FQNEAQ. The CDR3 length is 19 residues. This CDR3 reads CASSLAASGRTDGQETQYF. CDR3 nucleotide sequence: TGTGCCAGCAGCTTGGCGGCTAGCGGGAGAACCGACGGTCAAGAGACCCAGTACTTC.

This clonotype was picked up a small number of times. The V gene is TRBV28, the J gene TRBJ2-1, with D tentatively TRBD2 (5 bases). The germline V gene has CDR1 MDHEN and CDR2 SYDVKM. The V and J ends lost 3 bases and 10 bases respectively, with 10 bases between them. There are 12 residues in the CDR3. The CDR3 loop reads CASSFGRREQFF. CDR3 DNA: TGTGCCAGCAGTTTTGGAAGGAGGGAGCAGTTCTTC. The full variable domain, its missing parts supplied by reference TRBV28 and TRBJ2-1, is DVKVTQSSRYLVKRTGEKVFLECVQDMDHENMFWYRQDPGLGLRLIYFSYDVKMKEKGDIPEGYSVSREKKERFSLILESASTNQTSMYLCASSFGRREQFFGPGTRLTVL.

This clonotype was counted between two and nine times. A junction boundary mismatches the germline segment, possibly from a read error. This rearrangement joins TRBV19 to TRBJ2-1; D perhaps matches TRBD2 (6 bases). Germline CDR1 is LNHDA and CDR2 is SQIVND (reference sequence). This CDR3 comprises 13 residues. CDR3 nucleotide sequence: TGTGCTAGTAGTGGGGGGAATCCCGCTGAGCAGTTCTTC. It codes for CASSGGNPAEQFF.

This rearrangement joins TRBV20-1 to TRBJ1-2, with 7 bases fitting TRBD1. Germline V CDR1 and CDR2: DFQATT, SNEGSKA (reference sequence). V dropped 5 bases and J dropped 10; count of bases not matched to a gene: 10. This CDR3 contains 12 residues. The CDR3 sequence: CSAPRQGTPYTF. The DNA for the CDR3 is TGCAGTGCTCCTAGACAGGGAACGCCCTACACCTTC.

CDR3 sequence: CASSDRGQSGYTF. The CDR3 bases are TGTGCCAGTTCAGACAGGGGGCAGAGTGGCTACACCTTC. The chain links TRBV19 to TRBJ1-2; TRBD1 matches 10 bases. CDR3 length equals 13 residues. V was clipped by 8 bases and J by 7 bases; unmatched bases: 7. The germline V gene encodes CDR1 LNHDA and CDR2 SQIVND (reference sequence).

The CDR3 coding sequence is TGCAGTGCTACGGGACAGGACTCCTACGAGCAGTACTTC. Residues: CSATGQDSYEQYF. The chain uses TRBV20-1 and TRBJ2-7, with 8 bases lining up with TRBD1. Germline assignment: CDR1 DFQATT and CDR2 SNEGSKA (reference sequence). V shed 4 bases and J 0 bases; nucleotides not matched to a gene: 2. The CDR3 sequence is 13 residues long.